This T cell receptor beta chain was captured in a study of cytomegalovirus exposure and HLA in healthy donors. In the study overall: About 77 million unique TCRs from HLA-typed donors made up an early data release.

In the PCR, 60 Vbeta and 13 Jbeta primers were used. The method was immunoSEQ multiplex PCR; TCRdb's version includes in-frame clones alone and lacks a portion of them. This table holds around 200,000 clones, roughly 82% found once. Germline lookup yields CDR1 SGHRS and CDR2 YFSETQ. The CDR3 runs to 15 residues. V was pared by 5 bases and J by 6 bases, with 9 bases of the junction left unmatched. With respect to this clone: Its antigen is not identified.

The study, taken as a whole, reports: Earlier analysis looked at TCR beta V segments, and most were productive about 87% or about 30% of the time.

V is TRBV5-1 and J is TRBJ2-1; 9 bases match TRBD1. The receptor was isolated from a man in his forties in good health and CMV-seropositive. Sequenced material: PBMCs. CDR3 region: CASSTGQGDSNEQFF. The CDR3 DNA reads as TGCGCCAGCAGTACGGGACAGGGAGATAGCAATGAGCAGTTCTTC.